Presented here are 5 T cell receptor beta chains from one specimen sequenced in a study of blood T cell repertoires in COVID-19. Using immunoSEQ multiplex PCR, the repertoire was profiled, and TCRdb retains in-frame clones only, with some absent. The repertoire holds around 150,000 clones, 70% to 85% seen once, with 22% in the top ten. The specimen was peripheral blood. These receptors were collected from an elderly woman with acute or convalescent COVID-19.

The gene calls are TRBV6-5 and TRBJ2-1; tentatively, D is TRBD2 (5 bases). With 10 bases removed from V and 7 bases from J, the gap between germline ends came to 14 bases. CDR1 is MNHEY, CDR2 SVGAGI, per germline. This CDR3 is built from 12 residues. The DNA of the CDR3 is TGTGCCACTAATGGACGGGGTAATGAGCAGTTCTTC. It specifies CATNGRGNEQFF.

A single count supports this clone. V gene TRBV6-1 combines with J gene TRBJ1-2, with D maybe TRBD1 (5 bases). Germline CDR1 MNHNS, CDR2 SASEGT. This CDR3 contains 13 residues. Trimming pared 2 bases from V and 5 bases from J, leaving 9 bases between. CDR3 protein: CASSEQGDYGYTF. CDR3 nucleotide sequence: TGTGCCAGCAGTGAACAGGGTGATTATGGCTACACCTTC.

The J gene is TRBJ1-6, the V gene TRBV28; 9 nucleotides match TRBD1. J was trimmed by 0 bases and V by 9 bases; bases with no gene match: 9. The CDR3 is made up of 17 amino acids. CDR1 is MDHEN, CDR2 SYDVKM, per germline. CDR3 protein: CASYVGQGSSYNSPLHF. In nucleotides, the CDR3 is TGTGCCAGTTACGTTGGACAGGGGAGCTCCTATAATTCACCCCTCCACTTT.

This chain uses TRBV4-3 with TRBJ1-1; 9 bases match TRBD1. In germline, CDR1 is LGHNA, CDR2 YSLEER. This CDR3 is built from 14 residues. J was trimmed by 4 bases and V by 3 bases; bases with no gene match: 3. CDR3 sequence: CASSQGQGVTEAFF. DNA of the CDR3: TGCGCCAGCAGCCAGGGACAGGGCGTCACTGAAGCTTTCTTT.

The rearrangement uses TRBV7-8 and TRBJ2-7; D not resolved. Between the trimmed V and J ends, which lost 8 bases and 0 bases, there was a span of 14 bases. This CDR3 comprises 14 residues. Germline loops: CDR1 SGHVS, CDR2 FQNEAQ. In DNA form, the CDR3 reads TGTGCCAGCCGTTCTGACTCATTCTCCTACGAGCAGTACTTC. Translating it yields CASRSDSFSYEQYF.